Detailed here is one T cell receptor beta chain. No antigen is known for it. No quality values exist for individual bases; no much larger clone is one base distant. From V the trimming removes 0 bases and from J it removes 5 bases, while the gene matches leave 7 bases of the junction unaccounted for. Sequences MGHRA (CDR1) and YSYEKL (CDR2) are obtained from the germline V gene. The CDR3, from cysteine to phenylalanine, totals 17 residues. The retained sequence is limited to the CDR3, 51 bases, with the frame set at the first base. These data originate in a study of cytotoxic CD8 clonotypes in ibrutinib-treated CLL (dated by TCRdb to the early 2020s). For context, the study as a whole: The cohort included around 15 treatment-naive and roughly 10 relapsed/refractory patients; 17 to 18 were IGHV unmutated. Responses were partial in around 24 patients and complete in 2; after median about 63 months follow-up, around 14 stayed in remission and some twelve progressed. The response samples were drawn at a median of roughly eleven months into treatment, with a range of about 6 to 40 months. Samples averaged about 260,000 productive templates and approximately 100,000 productive rearrangements. Longitudinal samples were available for about 30% of the roughly 90 trial participants. Cryopreserved peripheral blood mononuclear cells were collected before treatment, at response, and at either disease progression or sustained remission. All remission and progressive disease samples were collected while patients were still receiving ibrutinib.

Each clonotype received, on average, 10x coverage in deep resolution sequencing performed on a MiSeq, where the target depth lay between 1 in 1 million and 1 in 200,000 T cells. The immunoSEQ hsTCRB Kit was used to generate the TCR beta libraries. Under the source paper's analysis protocol: Data were analyzed with ImmunoSEQ Data Assistant and ImmunoSEQ Analyzer, with V, D and J genes assigned per IMGT definitions. Clonality, which ranges from 0 to 1, was calculated by subtracting the normalized Shannon entropy of productive rearrangement frequencies from one. Only overrepresented clonotypes making up at least 0.05% of the repertoire of each patient were included in the public clonotype analysis. Thirteen age-matched healthy donor repertoires from immuneACCESS were used as controls for clonality. TCRdb took this table from immuneACCESS and kept in-frame rearrangements with V and J called. Such tables lack part of the clones; where checked against another copy, unresolved V genes explain under half of the gap, and the rest is unexplained. That table is the source of V, J and clone size, and D and trimming were worked out from the DNA. For this sample there are more than 110,000 clones; approximately 90% appear just once. About a tenth of the sample comes from the top ten.

The investigation overall reported the following: Baseline clonality was found to be higher than that of age-matched healthy donors and was strongly correlated with circulating CD8+ T-cell counts. An increase in clonality was observed at ibrutinib response, with clonality remaining stable during sustained remission and falling back toward baseline at progression. Sampling times were not matched between patients in sustained remission and patients whose disease was progressing, and lymph node repertoires were not examined. Public clonotypes were rare and either contracted or stayed stable during treatment, and the rise in clonality at ibrutinib response reflected the expansion of private clonotypes.

The meaning of the sample's time point label: approximately twelve months on ibrutinib. For TCR beta library preparation, 1.5 to 2.5 micrograms of genomic DNA was extracted from cryopreserved PBMCs. Longitudinal blood samples from CLL patients receiving ibrutinib monotherapy were subjected to high-throughput TCR beta sequencing. The patients took part in an open-label, single-center phase 2 trial of ibrutinib monotherapy. Sequencing used PBMCs, obtained after 12 months of ibrutinib treatment. The chain couples TRBV4-1 to TRBJ2-2; the junction holds 9 bases that match TRBD2. The TCR originated in a human donor with chronic lymphocytic leukemia. The CDR3 amino acid sequence is: CASSQDSGSYETGELFF. The DNA sequence reads TGCGCCAGCAGCCAAGATAGCGGGAGTTATGAAACCGGGGAGCTGTTTTTT.